Below are 15 T cell receptor beta chains sequenced from a single sample in a study of T cell responses to AZD1222 COVID-19 vaccine. Profiled with immunoSEQ multiplex PCR; TCRdb holds only in-frame clones, not every one. The data show approximately 91,000 clones, with approximately 90% seen just once and around 28% held by the top ten. Sequencing used peripheral blood, obtained 28 days after the second AZD1222 dose. These receptors were obtained from an adult who received the AZD1222 COVID-19 vaccine.

Only a few counts were recorded for this clone. The chain combines TRBV27 with TRBJ1-2, with 7 bases matching TRBD1. With V trimmed by 5 bases and J by 7 bases, 7 bases remained unmatched. Germline V lookup: CDR1 MNHEY, CDR2 SMNVEV (reference sequence). This CDR3 has 13 residues. DNA for the CDR3: TGTGCCAGCAGTCGAACAGGGGTAGGTGGCTACACCTTC. Translating gives CASSRTGVGGYTF.

On this clone itself: The junction and the germline gene differ at one end; a read error may be behind it. V usage is TRBV7-9 and J usage is TRBJ2-4, with a possible D match to TRBD2 (6 bases). The CDR3 runs 12 residues. Germline V gene sequence: CDR1 SEHNR, CDR2 FQNEAQ (reference sequence). The CDR3 sequence: CASSLAELAEAF. Written as DNA, the CDR3 is TGTGCCAGCAGCTTAGCAGAACTAGCAGAGGCCTTC.

J is TRBJ2-7 and V is TRBV6-6, with TRBD1 matching 12 bases. The V segment lost 7 bases and the J segment 3 bases; nucleotides outside the gene matches: 7. Germline loops: CDR1 MNHNY, CDR2 SVGAGI (reference sequence). The CDR3 has 15 residues. CDR3 coding DNA: TGTGCCAGCACCCCGGGACAGGGGGCGATCTACGAGCAGTACTTC. It is translated as CASTPGQGAIYEQYF.

The rearrangement links TRBV6-4 to TRBJ2-1; TRBD2 might be the D (6 bases). The germline V and J ends were trimmed by 5 bases and 6 bases, with 11 bases remaining between them. This CDR3 has 13 amino acids. The germline CDR1 and CDR2 sequences are MRHNA and SNTAGT. Here the CDR3 DNA reads TGTGCCAGCAGTTCTAGCGCCAGCAATGAGCAGTTCTTC. Its protein is CASSSSASNEQFF.

V gene TRBV5-5 combines with J gene TRBJ2-3; D is ambiguous. The CDR3 spans 15 residues. The germline V gene has CDR1 SGHKS and CDR2 YYEKEE (reference sequence). The ends were cut back, 4 bases at V and 1 base at J, with 13 bases in the middle. CDR3 sequence (DNA): TGTGCCAGCAGCGTCCGGGCTCAGGGCACAGATACGCAGTATTTT. Its translation is CASSVRAQGTDTQYF.

The chain joins TRBV6-5 to TRBJ1-5; D not certain. V was pared by 6 bases and J by 6 bases, with 15 bases between. This CDR3 contains 14 residues. The germline V gene encodes CDR1 MNHEY and CDR2 SVGAGI. The CDR3, as DNA: TGTGCCAGCAGGGCTATGATCGGCAGTCAGCCCCAGCATTTT. As protein: CASRAMIGSQPQHF.

J is TRBJ1-1 and V is TRBV6-5, with D perhaps TRBD1 (5 bases). The germline V gene has CDR1 MNHEY and CDR2 SVGAGI. The CDR3 extends over 15 amino acids. Deletions cut 7 bases from V and 1 base from J, with 16 bases between. CDR3 DNA: TGTGCCAGCAAGCCGGAGGGACCGGGGAACACTGAAGCTTTCTTT. Translating gives CASKPEGPGNTEAFF.

The J gene is TRBJ2-3, the V gene TRBV2; D possibly corresponds to TRBD2 (5 bases). The CDR3 is 12 residues long. V lost 7 bases and J 5 bases, leaving 10 bases between the germline ends. Germline loops: CDR1 SNHLY, CDR2 FYNNEI. This CDR3 is CASTGMGDTQYF. In DNA, the CDR3 is TGTGCCAGCACCGGGATGGGAGATACGCAGTATTTT.

The chain carries TRBV15 and TRBJ1-3; D unclear. The germline V gene has CDR1 LNHNV and CDR2 YYDKDF (reference sequence). V lost 3 bases to trimming and J lost 3 bases, with 6 bases between them. CDR3 length: 13 amino acids. The CDR3 loop is CATSREVGNTIYF. The CDR3 region has the DNA TGTGCCACCAGCAGGGAGGTTGGAAACACCATATATTTT.

This clone was counted a few times. This chain joins TRBV10-3 and TRBJ1-1, with D unresolved. This CDR3 spans 13 amino acids. Germline CDR1 ENHRY, CDR2 SYGVKD. Trimming removed 3 bases from V and 5 bases from J, with 10 bases in between. The CDR3 region is CAISEVATTEAFF. In DNA form, the CDR3 reads TGTGCCATCAGTGAAGTCGCCACGACTGAAGCTTTCTTT.

Points on this clone: One junction end does not reproduce the germline sequence, and a read error may be involved. This chain joins TRBV15 and TRBJ1-5; D gene ambiguous. Germline CDR1 reads LNHNV; CDR2 reads YYDKDF (reference sequence). CDR3 length: 14 amino acids. The CDR3 DNA reads as TGTGCCACCAGCCGAGACATAGATAATCAGCCCCAGCATTTT. This codes for CATSRDIDNQPQHF.

By share, this clone ranks as medium-sized. The V call is TRBV6-4, the J call TRBJ1-1, with a possible D match to TRBD1 (6 bases). Germline V gene sequence: CDR1 MRHNA, CDR2 SNTAGT. V was clipped by 3 bases and J by 1 base, with 15 bases between them. This CDR3 has 16 amino acids. Written as DNA, the CDR3 is TGTGCCAGCAGTGAATCCCCGGGACATTCGAACACTGAAGCTTTCTTT. Protein product: CASSESPGHSNTEAFF.

This chain links TRBV28 with TRBJ2-6; D is unclear. The germline V gene encodes CDR1 MDHEN and CDR2 SYDVKM. V was cut by 3 bases and J by 2 bases, with 8 bases left in between. This CDR3 has 15 residues. The chain's CDR3 is CASSFPSTGANVLTF. The CDR3 DNA is TGTGCCAGCAGTTTCCCCTCAACTGGGGCCAACGTCCTGACTTTC.

The J gene is TRBJ2-7, the V gene TRBV28, with D maybe TRBD2 (5 bases). The CDR3 is 13 residues long. V was pared by 6 bases and J by 2 bases, with 11 bases between. Germline CDR1 reads MDHEN; CDR2 reads SYDVKM. CDR3 residues: CASSPLAAYEQYF. For the CDR3, the DNA is TGTGCCAGCAGCCCTCTAGCAGCCTACGAGCAGTACTTC.

V is TRBV10-3 and J is TRBJ2-5, with D perhaps matching TRBD2 (5 bases). The CDR3 consists of 15 residues. Between the trimmed V and J ends, which lost 4 bases and 1 base, there was a span of 13 bases. CDR1 and CDR2 from the germline V gene are ENHRY and SYGVKD. CDR3 bases: TGTGCCATCAGTGGGCAATTGGGGAGCCAAGAGACCCAGTACTTC. It is translated as CAISGQLGSQETQYF.